One sample yielded the 21 T cell receptor beta chains listed below, sequenced in a study of blood T cell repertoires in COVID-19. Repertoires were generated with immunoSEQ multiplex PCR, while TCRdb's copy carries only in-frame clones and drops some. In the table there are under 200,000 clones, 87% of which are singletons. Sequenced: PBMCs or T cells enriched from blood (not recorded which). The receptors here all came from a woman between 50 and 59 years old who had recovered from COVID-19.

The J gene is TRBJ2-1, the V gene TRBV19, with D unclear. The V gene lost 1 base and the J gene lost 5 bases, with 6 bases spanning the gap. The CDR3 is 13 residues long. CDR1 is LNHDA and CDR2 is SQIVND in the germline V gene (reference sequence). The CDR3 DNA reads as TGTGCCAGTAGTATAGCCCTCGACAATGAGCAGTTCTTC. It codes for CASSIALDNEQFF.

In this sample, this clone turned up a few times. The CDR3 nucleotides read TGCGCCAGCAGCTTGGCCCCAGGGCTAGCGGGACCCCAAGAGACCCAGTACTTC. Amino acids: CASSLAPGLAGPQETQYF. The chain links TRBV5-1 to TRBJ2-5; 9 bases are shared with TRBD2. CDR3 length: 18 amino acids. V was clipped by 0 bases and J by 1 base; unmatched bases: 10. Per germline, CDR1 SGHRS and CDR2 YFSETQ.

V is TRBV5-5 and J is TRBJ2-7; a weak D match, TRBD1 (5 bases). Germline V gene sequence: CDR1 SGHKS, CDR2 YYEKEE (reference sequence). The ends were cut back, 3 bases at V and 1 base at J, with 8 bases in the middle. CDR3 length: 13 residues. The CDR3 region has the DNA TGTGCCAGCAGCTGGGCAGGGTCCTACGAGCAGTACTTC. Translating it yields CASSWAGSYEQYF.

V and J are TRBV11-2 and TRBJ2-3; the D is unclear. CDR1 is SGHAT, CDR2 FQNNGV, per germline. The CDR3 runs 11 residues. V shed 7 bases and J shed 4 bases, with 6 bases lying between them. This chain's CDR3 is CASTSADTQYF. In DNA, the CDR3 is TGTGCCAGCACCTCCGCAGATACGCAGTATTTT.

This rearrangement joins TRBV5-1 to TRBJ1-2; TRBD1 aligns across 10 bases. The germline V gene encodes CDR1 SGHRS and CDR2 YFSETQ. With V trimmed by 9 bases and J by 6 bases, 5 bases remained unmatched. This CDR3 is 12 amino acids long. In DNA, the CDR3 is TGCGCCATCGACAGGGGGCCGGATGGCTACACCTTC. Translating it yields CAIDRGPDGYTF.

The chain is built from TRBV24-1 and TRBJ2-2; 13 positions agree with TRBD2. The germline gives CDR1 KGHDR, CDR2 SFDVKD. Trimming removed 5 bases from V and 0 bases from J; junction bases left unmatched: 5. This CDR3 region has 18 residues. Written as DNA, the CDR3 is TGTGCCACCAGTGGGAGGACTAGCGGGAGCTCGAACACCGGGGAGCTGTTTTTT. Protein: CATSGRTSGSSNTGELFF.

The CDR3 sequence is CASSFSEAGTDTQYF. In DNA form, the CDR3 reads TGTGCCAGCAGCTTTTCCGAAGCCGGCACAGATACGCAGTATTTT. V usage is TRBV5-4 and J usage is TRBJ2-3, with D unclear. The CDR3 runs 15 residues. Trimming left V 2 bases short and J 1 base short, with 11 bases between. Germline values: CDR1 SGHNT, CDR2 YYREEE (reference sequence).

The chain uses TRBV10-3 and TRBJ1-2; 10 positions agree with TRBD1. After removal of 6 bases from V and 0 bases from J, the junction contained 4 bases not matched to a gene. Germline lookup yields CDR1 ENHRY and CDR2 SYGVKD. This CDR3 spans 15 amino acids. CDR3 residues: CAIRGQGDSNYGYTF. Here the CDR3 DNA reads TGTGCCATCAGAGGACAGGGGGATTCTAACTATGGCTACACCTTC.

Only one count was recorded for this clone. The CDR3 protein is CSAGLNSPLHF. The DNA of the CDR3 is TGCAGTGCTGGCCTTAATTCACCCCTCCACTTT. The V and J genes are TRBV20-1 and TRBJ1-6, with D unresolved. The CDR3 has 11 amino acids. The germline V gene has CDR1 DFQATT and CDR2 SNEGSKA (reference sequence). The V and J ends lost 5 bases and 6 bases respectively, with 5 bases between them.

This sequence joins TRBV19 and TRBJ1-2, with D perhaps matching TRBD1 (5 bases). CDR1 and CDR2 (germline): LNHDA, SQIVND (reference sequence). V was shortened by 3 bases and J by 9 bases, with 11 bases between the two germline ends. This CDR3 is built from 12 residues. Here the CDR3 DNA reads TGTGCCAGTAGTATGCTGCAGGGAAGCTACACCTTC. It codes for CASSMLQGSYTF.

A few counts support this clone. The chain employs TRBV28 and TRBJ1-1; 7 bases are shared with TRBD1. CDR3 size: 12 residues. The V gene's germline CDR1 is MDHEN and CDR2 SYDVKM. V was pared by 7 bases and J by 3 bases, with 2 bases of the junction left unmatched. The CDR3 nucleotides are TGTGCCAGCACTGACAGGGACACTGAAGCTTTCTTT. Protein product: CASTDRDTEAFF.

V is TRBV12-3 or TRBV12-4 and J is TRBJ2-5; no definite D call. Trimming took off 7 bases at V and 7 bases at J, with 16 bases between the two ends. The CDR3 has 13 amino acids. This chain's CDR3 is CASNFQAFGTQYF. As DNA, the CDR3 is TGTGCCAGCAATTTCCAGGCTTTCGGGACCCAGTACTTC.

This clone was counted between two and nine times. The chain has TRBV6-6 and TRBJ1-5; 8 bases match TRBD1. Per germline, CDR1 MNHNY and CDR2 SVGAGI (reference sequence). The CDR3 covers 15 residues. Losses at the gene ends were 7 bases for V and 1 base for J; bases not matched to a gene: 6. The CDR3 sequence: CASTLDRGSNQPQHF. In DNA form, the CDR3 reads TGTGCCAGCACTCTTGACAGGGGAAGCAATCAGCCCCAGCATTTT.

The rearrangement uses TRBV11-3 and TRBJ2-1; a weak D match, TRBD2 (6 bases). The CDR3 loop spans 15 amino acids. The V end was cut by 4 bases, the J end by 0 bases, with 10 bases between. The germline V gene encodes CDR1 SGHNT and CDR2 YENEEA. The CDR3 coding sequence is TGTGCCAGCAGCTGGGACTCCCGCTCCTACAATGAGCAGTTCTTC. Translated: CASSWDSRSYNEQFF. The full variable domain, rest sourced from reference TRBV11-3 and TRBJ2-1, is EAGVVQSPRYKIIEKKQPVAFWCNPISGHNTLYWYLQNLGQGPELLIRYENEEAVDDSQLPKDRFSAERLKGVDSTLKIQPAELGDSAVYLCASSWDSRSYNEQFFGPGTRLTVL.

Only a few counts were recorded for this clone. The chain links TRBV30 to TRBJ1-1; 9 bases agree with TRBD1. Germline V lookup: CDR1 GTSNPN, CDR2 SVGIG (reference sequence). Germline trimming cut 2 bases from V and 5 bases from J; bases unmatched to any gene: 6. The CDR3 runs 14 residues. DNA of the CDR3: TGTGCCTGGAGTAATGGACAGGGGAGTACTGAAGCTTTCTTT. Encoded protein: CAWSNGQGSTEAFF.

This clone showed up just once. The J gene is TRBJ2-7, the V gene TRBV10-2, with D perhaps matching TRBD2 (5 bases). V lost 3 bases to trimming and J lost 6 bases, with 12 bases between them. The CDR3 loop spans 13 amino acids. From germline, CDR1 is WSHSY and CDR2 SAAADI. The CDR3 sequence is CASSDGRGGEQYF. DNA for the CDR3: TGCGCCAGCAGTGATGGGCGTGGAGGCGAGCAGTACTTC.

CDR3 nucleotides: TGTGCCAGCAGCCAAGAAGGTACTCGACCTCAGGATGAGCAGTTCTTC. Its translation is CASSQEGTRPQDEQFF. The V gene is TRBV14, the J gene TRBJ2-1; D gene uncertain. V was cut by 0 bases and J by 8 bases, with 17 bases left in between. The CDR3 spans 16 residues. The V gene's germline CDR1 is SGHDN and CDR2 FVKESK.

The V call is TRBV3-1 (or the pseudogene TRBV3-2), the J call TRBJ2-3; D unresolved. The V and J ends lost 4 bases and 4 bases respectively, with 9 bases between them. CDR3 length: 13 amino acids. Looked up from germline, CDR1 is LGHDT and CDR2 is YNNKEL (reference sequence). The CDR3 region has the DNA TGTGCCAGCAGCCGCGGATACGCAGATACGCAGTATTTT. Translating it yields CASSRGYADTQYF.

The chain employs TRBV7-2 and TRBJ1-6; 9 bases map to TRBD1. There are 15 residues in the CDR3. Germline V gene lookup returns CDR1 SGHTA and CDR2 FQGNSA. Trimming removed 3 bases from V and 10 bases from J; junction bases left unmatched: 7. CDR3 protein: CASSFRDRVDSPLHF. CDR3 sequence (DNA): TGTGCCAGCAGCTTCCGGGACAGGGTGGACTCACCCCTCCACTTT.

The V call is TRBV24-1, the J call TRBJ2-1; TRBD2 matches 10 bases. There are 16 residues in the CDR3. In germline, CDR1 is KGHDR, CDR2 SFDVKD. The ends lost 4 bases at V and 0 bases at J; junction bases unmatched: 2. The CDR3 DNA sequence: TGTGCCACCAGTGACCCTAGCGGGAGCTCCTACAATGAGCAGTTCTTC. Protein: CATSDPSGSSYNEQFF.

The chain is built from TRBV3-1 (or the pseudogene TRBV3-2) and TRBJ2-1, with a possible D match to TRBD2 (5 bases). Germline V lookup: CDR1 LGHDT, CDR2 YNNKEL (reference sequence). The V gene lost 5 bases and the J gene lost 0 bases, with 8 bases spanning the gap. The CDR3 has 14 amino acids. The chain's CDR3 is CASSDRGSYNEQFF. The DNA of the CDR3 is TGTGCCAGCAGCGACCGGGGCTCCTACAATGAGCAGTTCTTC.